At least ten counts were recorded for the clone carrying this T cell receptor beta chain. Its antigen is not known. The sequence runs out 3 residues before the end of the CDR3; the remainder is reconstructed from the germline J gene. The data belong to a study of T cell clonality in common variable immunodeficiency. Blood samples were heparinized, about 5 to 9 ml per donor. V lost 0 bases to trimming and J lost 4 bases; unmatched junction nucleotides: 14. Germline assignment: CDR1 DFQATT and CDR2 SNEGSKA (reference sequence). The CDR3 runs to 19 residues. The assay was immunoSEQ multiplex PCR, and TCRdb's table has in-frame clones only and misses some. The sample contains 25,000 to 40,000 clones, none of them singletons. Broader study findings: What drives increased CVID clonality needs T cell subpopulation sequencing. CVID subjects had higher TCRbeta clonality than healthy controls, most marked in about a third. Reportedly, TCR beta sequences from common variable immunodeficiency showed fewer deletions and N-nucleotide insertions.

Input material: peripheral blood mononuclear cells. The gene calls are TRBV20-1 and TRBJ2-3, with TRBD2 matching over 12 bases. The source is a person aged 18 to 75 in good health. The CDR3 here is CSARDISRRLAGDADTQYF. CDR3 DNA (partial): TGCAGTGCTAGAGATATTTCCCGGAGACTAGCGGGAGACGCAGATACG.